The 32 T cell receptor beta chains below were found in one sample sequenced in a study of blood T cell repertoires in COVID-19. Only in-frame clones appear in the TCRdb table, and some are missing; sequencing was by immunoSEQ multiplex PCR. Of fewer than 300,000 clones listed, just under 90% were seen once; the top ten hold 6% to 8%. The sample comprised peripheral blood. Source of these receptors: a woman in her forties or fifties with COVID-19, enrolled during active disease.

The chain employs TRBV6-6 and TRBJ1-1, with D possibly TRBD1 on 5 matching bases. Germline V lookup: CDR1 MNHNY, CDR2 SVGAGI (reference sequence). Trimming took off 4 bases at V and 6 bases at J, with 18 bases between the two ends. CDR3 length: 15 amino acids. CDR3 in amino acids: CASSSPGRNAAEAFF. The CDR3 DNA is TGTGCCAGCAGTTCCCCAGGGAGGAATGCGGCTGAAGCTTTCTTT.

The chain employs TRBV27 and TRBJ2-5; maybe TRBD2 (6 bases). Germline V gene sequence: CDR1 MNHEY, CDR2 SMNVEV (reference sequence). The CDR3 is made up of 14 amino acids. V gave up 4 bases and J gave up 7 bases, with 16 bases separating them. The CDR3 DNA follows: TGTGCCAGCAGTTCGGACAAGCCCGGGGGGACCCAGTACTTC. This sequence encodes CASSSDKPGGTQYF.

The chain uses TRBV30 and TRBJ1-1; no clear D. CDR1 is GTSNPN and CDR2 is SVGIG in the germline V gene (reference sequence). This CDR3 region has 14 residues. V lost 0 bases and J 4 bases, leaving 12 bases between the germline ends. CDR3 coding DNA: TGTGCCTGGAGTGTACTGACGTCGGGCACTGAAGCTTTCTTT. The encoded protein is CAWSVLTSGTEAFF.

This clone was observed once. The CDR3 region has the DNA TGTGCCAGCAGCTTGGCCGGGACTAGCGGGACGGGCGAGCAGTACTTC. The encoded protein is CASSLAGTSGTGEQYF. The genes are TRBV7-9 and TRBJ2-7, with 13 bases that match TRBD2. CDR1 and CDR2 (germline): SEHNR, FQNEAQ (reference sequence). The CDR3 totals 16 residues. V shed 3 bases and J 6 bases; nucleotides not matched to a gene: 8.

This chain links TRBV11-3 with TRBJ2-1, with TRBD2 as a possible D gene (6 bases). This CDR3 contains 14 residues. Looked up from germline, CDR1 is SGHNT and CDR2 is YENEEA. Trimming took off 1 base at V and 7 bases at J, with 11 bases between the two ends. The CDR3: CASSLVGSLNEQFF. The CDR3 DNA sequence: TGTGCCAGCAGCTTAGTCGGGAGCTTAAATGAGCAGTTCTTC.

This clone showed up just once. This rearrangement joins TRBV6-5 to TRBJ2-1; possibly TRBD2 for D (6 bases). Trimming shortened V by 10 bases and J by 8 bases, and 12 bases separated the two germline ends. Germline values: CDR1 MNHEY, CDR2 SVGAGI. This CDR3 is 11 amino acids long. This chain's CDR3 is CAIRGGDEQFF. The DNA for the CDR3 is TGTGCCATCCGAGGCGGGGATGAGCAGTTCTTC.

The V call is TRBV2, the J call TRBJ2-7; a weak D match, TRBD2 (6 bases). CDR3 length: 13 residues. Trimming shortened V by 7 bases and J by 0 bases, and 10 bases separated the two germline ends. Per the germline V gene, CDR1 is SNHLY and CDR2 is FYNNEI. The CDR3 sequence is CASTRDSSYEQYF. The CDR3 bases are TGTGCCAGCACGCGGGACTCCTCCTACGAGCAGTACTTC.

The chain employs TRBV5-1 and TRBJ2-1; possible D gene TRBD2, 5 bases. Trimming shortened V by 4 bases and J by 7 bases, and 15 bases separated the two germline ends. There are 14 residues in the CDR3. CDR1 and CDR2 (germline): SGHRS, YFSETQ. CDR3 sequence: CASSPGLSRNEQFF. The CDR3 nucleotides are TGCGCCAGCAGCCCAGGACTCTCGAGGAATGAGCAGTTCTTC.

J is TRBJ1-4 and V is TRBV4-3; D not certain. Germline V CDR1 and CDR2: LGHNA, YSLEER. CDR3 length equals 19 residues. With 0 bases removed from V and 4 bases from J, the gap between germline ends came to 21 bases. The CDR3 region has the DNA TGCGCCAGCAGCCAAGATATAGGATCGTTTCGGCGGCGTAATGAAAAACTGTTTTTT. Its protein product is CASSQDIGSFRRRNEKLFF.

This clone was seen once. CDR3: CASSLLAGVKDEQFF. The CDR3 nucleotides read TGCGCCAGCAGCTTGCTAGCGGGAGTAAAAGATGAGCAGTTCTTC. The rearrangement links TRBV5-1 to TRBJ2-1, with 10 bases aligning to TRBD2. The CDR3 is 15 amino acids. The germline CDR1 and CDR2 sequences are SGHRS and YFSETQ. V dropped 1 base and J dropped 8; count of bases not matched to a gene: 6. Full variable domain (rest looked up from reference TRBV5-1 and TRBJ2-1): KAGVTQTPRYLIKTRGQQVTLSCSPISGHRSVSWYQQTPGQGLQFLFEYFSETQRNKGNFPGRFSGRQFSNSRSEMNVSTLELGDSALYLCASSLLAGVKDEQFFGPGTRLTVL.

The chain couples TRBV27 to TRBJ1-3; D is unclear. CDR3 length: 15 amino acids. V dropped 5 bases and J dropped 0 bases, with 11 bases sitting between them. Per the germline V gene, CDR1 is MNHEY and CDR2 is SMNVEV (reference sequence). DNA of the CDR3: TGTGCCAGCAGTAAACAGCTACTCTCTGGAAACACCATATATTTT. This gives the protein CASSKQLLSGNTIYF.

The chain has TRBV6-5 and TRBJ2-5; D is possibly TRBD1 (5 bases). V gave up 8 bases and J gave up 2 bases, with 9 bases separating them. CDR3 length equals 12 residues. The V gene's germline CDR1 is MNHEY and CDR2 SVGAGI. The CDR3 DNA is TGTGCCAGCCGACAGTTTCAAGAGACCCAGTACTTC. Protein: CASRQFQETQYF.

The chain is built from TRBV30 and TRBJ2-5, with D tentatively TRBD1 (6 bases). V lost 8 bases and J lost 3, with 19 bases in between. Germline CDR1 GTSNPN, CDR2 SVGIG (reference sequence). There are 14 residues in the CDR3. In DNA, the CDR3 is TGTGCCGGTAGAGCCCGGGACAAAAAAGAGACCCAGTACTTC. This codes for CAGRARDKKETQYF.

The V and J genes are TRBV29-1 and TRBJ2-3, with TRBD1 matching 7 bases. The CDR3 has 16 residues. With 6 bases clipped from V and 1 base from J, the junction kept 13 bases outside the gene matches. The germline V gene encodes CDR1 SQVTM and CDR2 ANQGSEA. CDR3 loop: CSVPVYRGSRTDTQYF. In nucleotides, the CDR3 is TGCAGCGTACCAGTTTACAGGGGATCTCGCACAGATACGCAGTATTTT.

V gene TRBV7-8 combines with J gene TRBJ1-1, with TRBD1 matching over 7 bases. The V and J ends lost 1 base and 1 base, in that order; junction bases with no gene match: 3. The CDR3 is made up of 15 amino acids. Germline V CDR1 and CDR2: SGHVS, FQNEAQ. The CDR3 sequence is CASSLGGQPNTEAFF. The CDR3 region has the DNA TGTGCCAGCAGCTTAGGGGGACAGCCGAACACTGAAGCTTTCTTT.

The V gene is TRBV20-1, the J gene TRBJ2-1; possibly TRBD1 for D (6 bases). The CDR3 extends over 15 amino acids. Trimming stripped 3 bases from V and 0 bases from J, with 12 bases between. Germline V gene lookup returns CDR1 DFQATT and CDR2 SNEGSKA (reference sequence). Here the CDR3 reads CSASRTVGSYNEQFF. CDR3 DNA sequence: TGCAGTGCTAGTCGGACAGTAGGCTCCTACAATGAGCAGTTCTTC.

V usage is TRBV11-3 and J usage is TRBJ1-4; a weak D match, TRBD1 (5 bases). The CDR3 is 16 amino acids. Trimming cost V 3 bases and J 0 bases, with 11 bases left between them. The germline CDR1 and CDR2 sequences are SGHNT and YENEEA. In nucleotides, the CDR3 is TGTGCCAGCAGCTTCGGTGGACACGCAACTAATGAAAAACTGTTTTTT. This gives the protein CASSFGGHATNEKLFF. The full variable domain, in which reference TRBV11-3 and TRBJ1-4 provide the parts outside the CDR3, is EAGVVQSPRYKIIEKKQPVAFWCNPISGHNTLYWYLQNLGQGPELLIRYENEEAVDDSQLPKDRFSAERLKGVDSTLKIQPAELGDSAVYLCASSFGGHATNEKLFFGSGTQLSVL.

The chain uses TRBV24-1 and TRBJ1-2; TRBD1 is a possible D gene (6 bases). The CDR3 runs to 12 residues. The germline V gene encodes CDR1 KGHDR and CDR2 SFDVKD. Trimming took 3 bases from V and 8 from J, leaving 9 bases between them. CDR3 protein: CATSDTGKGYTF. In nucleotides, the CDR3 is TGTGCCACCAGTGATACAGGGAAGGGCTACACCTTC.

This clone came up once. The chain combines TRBV5-1 with TRBJ2-3, with 9 nucleotides matching TRBD2. CDR1 SGHRS and CDR2 YFSETQ come from the germline V gene. J was trimmed by 2 bases and V by 0 bases; bases with no gene match: 4. The CDR3 extends over 16 amino acids. This CDR3 is CASSLAPSGNTDTQYF. The CDR3, as DNA: TGCGCCAGCAGCTTGGCGCCTAGCGGGAACACAGATACGCAGTATTTT. The full variable domain, in which reference TRBV5-1 and TRBJ2-3 provide the parts outside the CDR3, is KAGVTQTPRYLIKTRGQQVTLSCSPISGHRSVSWYQQTPGQGLQFLFEYFSETQRNKGNFPGRFSGRQFSNSRSEMNVSTLELGDSALYLCASSLAPSGNTDTQYFGPGTRLTVL.

The chain has TRBV6-4 and TRBJ1-1; D gene uncertain. V was trimmed by 3 bases and J by 1 base, leaving 12 bases between them. Germline-derived CDR1 and CDR2 are MRHNA and SNTAGT. The CDR3 loop spans 15 amino acids. Here the CDR3 reads CASSEEVGANTEAFF. The CDR3 DNA reads TGTGCCAGCAGTGAGGAGGTGGGCGCGAACACTGAAGCTTTCTTT.

The sample holds one count of this clone. The chain has TRBV29-1 and TRBJ1-1; 7 positions match TRBD1. The ends lost 5 bases at V and 0 bases at J; junction bases unmatched: 9. The V gene's germline CDR1 is SQVTM and CDR2 ANQGSEA. The length of the CDR3 is 15 residues. The CDR3 sequence is CSVHPRTGVNTEAFF. The CDR3 DNA reads TGCAGCGTTCACCCTCGCACAGGGGTGAACACTGAAGCTTTCTTT.

This clone was counted only a few times. V and J are TRBV19 and TRBJ1-2, with D possibly TRBD1 on 6 matching bases. The CDR3 has 14 residues. Germline V gene sequence: CDR1 LNHDA, CDR2 SQIVND (reference sequence). V was clipped by 5 bases and J by 7 bases, with 17 bases between them. CDR3 region: CASSSFKGVGGYTF. The DNA of the CDR3 is TGTGCCAGTAGTTCGTTTAAGGGGGTTGGTGGCTACACCTTC.

The V gene is TRBV5-8, the J gene TRBJ1-2; no clear D. V dropped 0 bases and J dropped 1 base, with 7 bases sitting between them. Germline CDR1 is SGHTS and CDR2 is YDEGEE. The CDR3 spans 14 residues. CDR3 sequence (DNA): TGTGCCAGCAGCTTGGCCGGGATTAACTATGGCTACACCTTC. Translating gives CASSLAGINYGYTF.

V usage is TRBV10-1 and J usage is TRBJ2-2, with a possible D match to TRBD1 (7 bases). Germline-derived CDR1 and CDR2 are WNHNN and SYGVQD (reference sequence). The length of the CDR3 is 16 residues. The V end was cut by 2 bases, the J end by 3 bases, with 13 bases between. In DNA form, the CDR3 reads TGCGCCAGCAGTGAGCAGGGGGGCCCGTACACCGGGGAGCTGTTTTTT. Amino acid sequence: CASSEQGGPYTGELFF.

This clone was detected once. The DNA of the CDR3 is TGTGCCAGCAGTGACTCCCCCTTCAGCGGGAGCTCCTACAATGAGCAGTTCTTC. As protein: CASSDSPFSGSSYNEQFF. The chain joins TRBV6-4 to TRBJ2-1; 8 nucleotides line up with TRBD2. The junction had 7 bases not matched to a gene; V was cut back by 0 bases and J by 0 bases. The CDR3 has 18 residues. Germline assignment: CDR1 MRHNA and CDR2 SNTAGT.

The V gene is TRBV7-9, the J gene TRBJ2-7; 7 bases line up with TRBD2. The CDR3 has 16 residues. Unmatched junction bases numbered 9, after V lost 1 base and J lost 3 bases. CDR1 is SEHNR, CDR2 FQNEAQ, per germline (reference sequence). This chain's CDR3 is CASSLGAQRGLYEQYF. The CDR3 nucleotides are TGTGCCAGCAGCTTAGGTGCCCAGCGGGGCCTCTACGAGCAGTACTTC.

The rearrangement uses TRBV19 and TRBJ2-2, with 9 bases lining up with TRBD1. After removal of 6 bases from V and 4 bases from J, the junction contained 6 bases not matched to a gene. The CDR3 has 15 amino acids. CDR1 and CDR2 (germline): LNHDA, SQIVND (reference sequence). CDR3 DNA sequence: TGTGCCAGTAGAAGGACAGGGGCTCTCACCGGGGAGCTGTTTTTT. Its protein is CASRRTGALTGELFF.

This sequence joins TRBV19 and TRBJ1-5; TRBD1 is a possible D gene (6 bases). CDR1 LNHDA and CDR2 SQIVND come from the germline V gene (reference sequence). The ends were cut back, 4 bases at V and 2 bases at J, with 15 bases in the middle. This CDR3 is 16 amino acids long. The CDR3 nucleotides read TGTGCCAGTAGTACAACAGGGAGTCGCGGCAATCAGCCCCAGCATTTT. This encodes CASSTTGSRGNQPQHF.

This chain links TRBV9 with TRBJ1-1; tentative D call: TRBD1 (6 bases). Trimming removed 2 bases from V and 5 bases from J, with 13 bases in between. CDR1 and CDR2 (germline): SGDLS, YYNGEE. This CDR3 is 14 amino acids long. CDR3 amino acids: CASSVLRGATEAFF. CDR3 DNA sequence: TGTGCCAGCAGCGTCCTCCGGGGGGCGACTGAAGCTTTCTTT. Looking up the rest from reference TRBV9 and TRBJ1-1 gives the full variable domain: DSGVTQTPKHLITATGQRVTLRCSPRSGDLSVYWYQQSLDQGLQFLIQYYNGEERAKGNILERFSAQQFPDLHSELNLSSLELGDSALYFCASSVLRGATEAFFGQGTRLTVV.

This clone appeared once. The chain combines TRBV28 with TRBJ1-5; 7 bases map to TRBD1. Germline CDR1 and CDR2: MDHEN and SYDVKM. The CDR3 spans 14 residues. The V and J ends lost 10 bases and 7 bases, in that order; junction bases with no gene match: 13. In DNA, the CDR3 is TGTGCCACAGGCGCGACACGGGACAGCCAGCCCCAGCATTTT. The encoded protein is CATGATRDSQPQHF.

The V gene is TRBV3-1 (or the pseudogene TRBV3-2), the J gene TRBJ1-1; a weak D match, TRBD1 (6 bases). Between the trimmed V and J ends, which lost 0 bases and 0 bases, there was a span of 8 bases. The CDR3 is made up of 15 amino acids. Looked up from germline, CDR1 is LGHDT and CDR2 is YNNKEL (reference sequence). This CDR3 is CASSQEDRMNTEAFF. CDR3 nucleotides: TGTGCCAGCAGCCAAGAAGACAGGATGAACACTGAAGCTTTCTTT.

This rearrangement joins TRBV6-1 to TRBJ1-1, with D uncertain. The CDR3 spans 16 residues. V was cut by 0 bases and J by 5 bases, with 16 bases left in between. Germline V gene data show CDR1 as MNHNS and CDR2 as SASEGT. CDR3 sequence reads: CASSEARGPRGTEAFF. CDR3 DNA sequence: TGTGCCAGCAGTGAAGCGCGAGGACCTCGGGGTACTGAAGCTTTCTTT.